A single sample is the source of the 15 T cell receptor beta chains below, sequenced in a study of cytomegalovirus exposure and HLA in healthy donors. Sequenced by immunoSEQ multiplex PCR; TCRdb stores in-frame clones only, minus some. The table has over 250,000 clones, around 90% seen once; the top ten hold roughly 1.2%. Sequencing was done on a sample of PBMCs. These receptors all stem from a woman younger than 45 in good health and CMV-seropositive.

The V call is TRBV14, the J call TRBJ2-2; 11 bases fit TRBD1. V shed 3 bases and J 3 bases; nucleotides not matched to a gene: 3. The germline V gene has CDR1 SGHDN and CDR2 FVKESK. The CDR3 contains 16 residues. This CDR3 reads CASSHLDRGHTGELFF. In DNA form, the CDR3 reads TGTGCCAGCAGCCATCTGGACAGGGGGCACACCGGGGAGCTGTTTTTT.

This clone was seen once. V and J are TRBV4-1 and TRBJ1-1, with D unresolved. Germline loops: CDR1 MGHRA, CDR2 YSYEKL. Trimming removed 2 bases from V and 3 bases from J, with 7 bases in between. There are 13 residues in the CDR3. The CDR3 region is CASSQRSYTEAFF. CDR3 DNA: TGCGCCAGCAGCCAAAGATCCTACACTGAAGCTTTCTTT.

This clone has more than one count but fewer than ten. The chain has TRBV19 and TRBJ1-2; no firm D call. CDR1 is LNHDA, CDR2 SQIVND, per germline (reference sequence). This CDR3 region has 12 residues. V was clipped by 5 bases and J by 8 bases, with 12 bases between them. CDR3: CASSAGVRGYTF. The CDR3 DNA sequence: TGTGCCAGTAGTGCTGGGGTCAGAGGCTACACCTTC.

The V gene is TRBV28, the J gene TRBJ1-4; D is unclear. V was cut by 3 bases and J by 8 bases, with 7 bases left in between. The CDR3 spans 12 residues. Germline CDR1 is MDHEN and CDR2 is SYDVKM. DNA of the CDR3: TGTGCCAGCAGTTTCGCGCGGGAAAAACTGTTTTTT. Protein sequence: CASSFAREKLFF.

Only one count was recorded for this clone. V and J are TRBV29-1 and TRBJ2-3, with 9 bases matching TRBD1. Germline trimming cut 6 bases from V and 1 base from J; bases unmatched to any gene: 5. The germline gives CDR1 SQVTM, CDR2 ANQGSEA. The CDR3 has 14 residues. The CDR3 DNA follows: TGCAGCGTGGCACAGGGGGCGGGCACAGATACGCAGTATTTT. The encoded protein is CSVAQGAGTDTQYF.

The chain joins TRBV6-5 to TRBJ2-5; weak D call: TRBD2 (6 bases). The CDR3 totals 15 residues. V shed 2 bases and J shed 0 bases, with 10 bases lying between them. The germline V gene has CDR1 MNHEY and CDR2 SVGAGI. CDR3 DNA: TGTGCCAGCAGTTACCTCCCGGGGGACCAAGAGACCCAGTACTTC. This encodes CASSYLPGDQETQYF.

CDR3 amino acids: CASSTLLAGGLYEQYF. The CDR3 region has the DNA TGTGCCAGTAGTACCCTCCTAGCGGGAGGGCTCTACGAGCAGTACTTC. The J gene is TRBJ2-7, the V gene TRBV19, with TRBD2 identical over 12 bases. Germline-derived CDR1 and CDR2 are LNHDA and SQIVND (reference sequence). V trimming: 4 bases; J trimming: 3 bases; junction bases outside the gene matches: 7. The CDR3 contains 16 residues.

The gene calls are TRBV27 and TRBJ2-3, with 13 bases aligning to TRBD2. The CDR3 is 16 residues long. Germline CDR1 and CDR2: MNHEY and SMNVEV (reference sequence). Trimming at V came to 6 bases and at J to 6 bases, leaving 9 bases not matched to a gene. The CDR3 reads CASRKGTSGARDTQYF. As DNA, the CDR3 is TGTGCCAGCAGAAAAGGGACTAGCGGGGCCCGGGATACGCAGTATTTT.

The genes are TRBV7-9 and TRBJ1-1; TRBD1 is a possible D gene (5 bases). This CDR3 is built from 13 residues. V lost 2 bases to trimming and J lost 3 bases, with 7 bases between them. Germline V gene lookup returns CDR1 SEHNR and CDR2 FQNEAQ (reference sequence). DNA for the CDR3: TGTGCCAGCAGCTTATGGGGGGACACTGAAGCTTTCTTT. Residues: CASSLWGDTEAFF.

This clone was seen a few times. This chain joins TRBV4-3 and TRBJ2-5, with TRBD2 as a possible D gene (6 bases). The CDR3 covers 14 residues. V was clipped by 1 base and J by 5 bases, with 11 bases between them. Germline assignment: CDR1 LGHNA and CDR2 YSLEER. CDR3 nucleotides: TGCGCCAGCAGCCAAGTCGGCGGGATTGAGACCCAGTACTTC. Its protein is CASSQVGGIETQYF.

The chain links TRBV7-9 to TRBJ2-3; D not resolved. The CDR3 is 15 amino acids. Looked up from germline, CDR1 is SEHNR and CDR2 is FQNEAQ (reference sequence). The V end was cut by 2 bases, the J end by 6 bases, with 15 bases between. DNA for the CDR3: TGTGCCAGCAGCTTACCTCCTCCAACGGCGGATACGCAGTATTTT. Its translation is CASSLPPPTADTQYF. The entire variable domain, with the rest obtained from reference TRBV7-9 and TRBJ2-3, is as follows: DTGVSQNPRHKITKRGQNVTFRCDPISEHNRLYWYRQTLGQGPEFLTYFQNEAQLEKSRLLSDRFSAERPKGSFSTLEIQRTEQGDSAMYLCASSLPPPTADTQYFGPGTRLTVL.

The chain couples TRBV7-6 to TRBJ2-2; 7 nucleotides line up with TRBD2. The CDR3 is 16 amino acids. Germline CDR1 and CDR2: SGHVS and FNYEAQ. V trimming: 5 bases; J trimming: 8 bases; junction bases outside the gene matches: 14. CDR3 DNA sequence: TGTGCCAGCAGCCCTGGGGGGGGACTCCTAAGAGGGGAGCTGTTTTTT. Its protein is CASSPGGGLLRGELFF. Filled out from reference TRBV7-6 and TRBJ2-2, the complete variable domain reads GAGVSQSPRYKVTKRGQDVALRCDPISGHVSLYWYRQALGQGPEFLTYFNYEAQQDKSGLPNDRFSAERPEGSISTLTIQRTEQRDSAMYRCASSPGGGLLRGELFFGEGSRLTVL.

This clone appeared a few times. The chain recombines TRBV19 with TRBJ1-1, with a tentative D call TRBD1 (6 bases). The CDR3 consists of 15 residues. Germline CDR1 LNHDA, CDR2 SQIVND (reference sequence). V gave up 3 bases and J gave up 1 base, with 12 bases separating them. CDR3 DNA sequence: TGTGCCAGTAGTATGATAGACAGGCGGAACACTGAAGCTTTCTTT. Amino acid sequence: CASSMIDRRNTEAFF. The full variable domain, rest sourced from reference TRBV19 and TRBJ1-1, is DGGITQSPKYLFRKEGQNVTLSCEQNLNHDAMYWYRQDPGQGLRLIYYSQIVNDFQKGDIAEGYSVSREKKESFPLTVTSAQKNPTAFYLCASSMIDRRNTEAFFGQGTRLTVV.

This chain joins TRBV4-3 and TRBJ2-2, with D uncertain. CDR1 and CDR2 (germline): LGHNA, YSLEER. The CDR3 sequence is 15 residues long. Trimming took 1 base from V and 2 from J, leaving 8 bases between them. The CDR3 sequence: CASSQGPVNTGELFF. The CDR3 DNA reads TGCGCCAGCAGCCAAGGACCAGTTAACACCGGGGAGCTGTTTTTT.

This clone was recorded once. The J gene is TRBJ1-1, the V gene TRBV27; D unresolved. The CDR3 sequence is 14 residues long. V shed 3 bases and J shed 4 bases, with 12 bases lying between them. Germline assignment: CDR1 MNHEY and CDR2 SMNVEV (reference sequence). The CDR3 DNA sequence: TGTGCCAGCAGTTTCCAGGTGGACGGCACTGAAGCTTTCTTT. Protein product: CASSFQVDGTEAFF.